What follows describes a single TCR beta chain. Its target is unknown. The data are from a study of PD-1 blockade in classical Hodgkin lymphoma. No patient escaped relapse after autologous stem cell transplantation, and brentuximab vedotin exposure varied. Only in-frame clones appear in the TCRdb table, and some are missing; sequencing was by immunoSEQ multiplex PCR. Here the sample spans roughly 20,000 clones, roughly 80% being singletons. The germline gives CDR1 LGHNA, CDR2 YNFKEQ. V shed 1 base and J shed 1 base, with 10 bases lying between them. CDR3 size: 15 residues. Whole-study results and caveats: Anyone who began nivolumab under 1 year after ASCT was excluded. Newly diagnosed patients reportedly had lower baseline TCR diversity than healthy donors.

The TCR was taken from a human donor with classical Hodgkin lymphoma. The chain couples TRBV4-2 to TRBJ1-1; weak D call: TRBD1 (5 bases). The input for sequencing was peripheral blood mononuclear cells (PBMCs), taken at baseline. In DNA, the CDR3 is TGTGCCAGCAGCCAAGGTTCAGGGAGGAACACTGAAGCTTTCTTT. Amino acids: CASSQGSGRNTEAFF.